The entry below describes one T cell receptor beta chain. Study members were between about 18 and 89 years old and lived in 20 to 30 US regions. Resolution of symptoms, clearance, or two negative PCRs was present in recovered Cohort 3 donors. The data were produced by immunoSEQ multiplex PCR, yet TCRdb's version contains in-frame clones alone and is incomplete. The sample comprises a few hundred thousand clones, around 90% of which are singletons, and approximately 18% rests with the top ten. The CDR3 spans 14 residues. Losses at the gene ends were 5 bases for V and 7 bases for J; bases not matched to a gene: 7. Germline-derived CDR1 and CDR2 are GTSNPN and SVGIG (reference sequence). The data were taken from a study of blood T cell repertoires in COVID-19. Turning to the study itself: Material from acute and convalescent COVID-19 was sourced from the United States, Italy and Spain. Sample material is recorded as cDNA or gDNA derived from T cells, B-cell-depleted T cells, or PBMCs.

Sequenced: PBMCs or T cells enriched from blood (not recorded which). The rearrangement joins TRBV30 to TRBJ2-3, with 12 bases identical to TRBD2. The TCR was taken from a woman in her 30s who had recovered from COVID-19. The CDR3 DNA sequence: TGTGCCTGGGACACTAGCGGGGGGCGGAATACGCAGTATTTT. It translates to CAWDTSGGRNTQYF.